A selection of T cell receptor beta chains follows, all from one sample in a study of cytomegalovirus exposure and HLA in healthy donors. Assay used: immunoSEQ multiplex PCR; TCRdb lists only in-frame clones, some missing. This sample has 100,000 to 150,000 clones, with around 8.5% found just once. Sequenced input: PBMCs. The receptors come from a man in his forties or fifties in good health and CMV-seronegative. Each CDR3 is given with its conserved first and last residue. A D gene is named only where the DNA matches it firmly. Some rows have no size entry. The others give once, few or many, or a class for an expanded clone.

j_call: TRBJ2-3; v_call: TRBV4-1; d_call: TRBD1; clone_size: NA; cdr3_nt: TGCGCCAGCAGCCGACCGGGACAGGGGACAGATACGCAGTATTTT; cdr3_aa: CASSRPGQGTDTQYF
j_call: TRBJ1-1; v_call: TRBV27; d_call: NA; clone_size: many; cdr3_nt: TGTGCCAGCAGTCCTCAGGGAAACACTGAAGCTTTCTTT; cdr3_aa: CASSPQGNTEAFF
j_call: TRBJ1-1; v_call: TRBV29-1; d_call: NA; clone_size: NA; cdr3_nt: TGCAGCGTTGAAGATCAGAACACTGAAGCTTTCTTT; cdr3_aa: CSVEDQNTEAFF
j_call: TRBJ2-1; v_call: TRBV23-1; d_call: NA; clone_size: many; cdr3_nt: TGCGCCAGCAGTCAATCAAGGAGGAGCTCCTACAATGAGCAGTTCTTC; cdr3_aa: CASSQSRRSSYNEQFF
j_call: TRBJ2-5; v_call: TRBV7-2; d_call: NA; clone_size: NA; cdr3_nt: TGTGCCAGCAGCTCCCCCCGAGGTTTCCAAGAGACCCAGTACTTC; cdr3_aa: CASSSPRGFQETQYF
j_call: TRBJ1-5; v_call: TRBV7-9; d_call: TRBD1; clone_size: NA; cdr3_nt: TGTGCCAGCAGCAACGCGACAGGGACTCAGCCCCAGCATTTT; cdr3_aa: CASSNATGTQPQHF
j_call: TRBJ1-1; v_call: TRBV28; d_call: NA; clone_size: NA; cdr3_nt: TGTGCCAGCAGTTTCTTACTGAGTAGGAACACTGAAGCTTTCTTT; cdr3_aa: CASSFLLSRNTEAFF
j_call: TRBJ1-5; v_call: TRBV6-1; d_call: NA; clone_size: NA; cdr3_nt: TGTGCCAGCAGTGAAGGACACCGTGTCGAACCCCAGCATTTT; cdr3_aa: CASSEGHRVEPQHF
j_call: TRBJ1-2; v_call: TRBV2; d_call: TRBD1; clone_size: few; cdr3_nt: TGTGCCAGCAGTGTAAGGGGGCATGGCTACACCTTC; cdr3_aa: CASSVRGHGYTF
j_call: TRBJ2-7; v_call: TRBV4-1; d_call: TRBD1; clone_size: NA; cdr3_nt: TGCGCCAGCAGCCATGGGACAGGGCACTCCTACGAGCAGTACTTC; cdr3_aa: CASSHGTGHSYEQYF
j_call: TRBJ1-2; v_call: TRBV7-2; d_call: TRBD1; clone_size: few; cdr3_nt: TGTGCCAGCAGCTTAAGTGGGACAGCCTATGGCTACACCTTC; cdr3_aa: CASSLSGTAYGYTF
j_call: TRBJ2-5; v_call: TRBV27; d_call: NA; clone_size: few; cdr3_nt: TGTGCCAGCAGTAATGGGGGGGAGACCCAGTACTTC; cdr3_aa: CASSNGGETQYF
j_call: TRBJ1-4; v_call: TRBV6-6; d_call: TRBD1; clone_size: few; cdr3_nt: TGTGCCAGCAGGCGTACAGGGGAGGTAGGCGAAAAACTGTTTTTT; cdr3_aa: CASRRTGEVGEKLFF
j_call: TRBJ2-1; v_call: TRBV19; d_call: TRBD2; clone_size: NA; cdr3_nt: TGTGCCAGTAGTAGGGCTAGCGGGGGTTACAATGAGCAGTTCTTC; cdr3_aa: CASSRASGGYNEQFF